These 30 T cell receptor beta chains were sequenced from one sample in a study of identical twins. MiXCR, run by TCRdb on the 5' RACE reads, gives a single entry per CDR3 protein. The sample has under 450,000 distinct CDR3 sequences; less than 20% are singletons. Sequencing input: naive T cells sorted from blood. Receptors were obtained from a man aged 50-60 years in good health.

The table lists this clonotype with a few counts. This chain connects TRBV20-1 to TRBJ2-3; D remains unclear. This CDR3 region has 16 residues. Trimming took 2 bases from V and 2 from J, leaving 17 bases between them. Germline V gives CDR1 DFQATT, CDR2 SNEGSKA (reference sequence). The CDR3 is CSARLWRSGYTDTQYF. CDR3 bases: TGCAGTGCTAGACTTTGGCGGTCGGGCTACACAGATACGCAGTATTTT.

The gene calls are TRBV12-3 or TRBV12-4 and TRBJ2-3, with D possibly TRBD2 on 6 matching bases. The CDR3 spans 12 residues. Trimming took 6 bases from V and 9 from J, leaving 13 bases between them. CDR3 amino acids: CASRGLPETQYF. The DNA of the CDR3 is TGTGCCAGCAGGGGACTCCCGGAAACGCAGTATTTT.

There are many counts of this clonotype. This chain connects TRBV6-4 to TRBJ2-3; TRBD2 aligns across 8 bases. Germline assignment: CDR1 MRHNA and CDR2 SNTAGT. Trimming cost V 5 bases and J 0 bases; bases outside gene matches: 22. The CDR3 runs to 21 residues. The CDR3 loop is CASSPEKAQRGMTASTDTQYF. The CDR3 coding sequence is TGTGCCAGCAGTCCTGAAAAGGCCCAGCGGGGGATGACCGCTAGCACAGATACGCAGTATTTT.

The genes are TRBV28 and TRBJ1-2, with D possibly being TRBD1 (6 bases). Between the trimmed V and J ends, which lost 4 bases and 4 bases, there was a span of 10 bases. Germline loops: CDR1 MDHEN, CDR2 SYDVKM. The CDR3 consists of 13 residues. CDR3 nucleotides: TGTGCCAGCAGTTCCCCGACAGGCTATGGCTACACCTTC. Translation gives CASSSPTGYGYTF.

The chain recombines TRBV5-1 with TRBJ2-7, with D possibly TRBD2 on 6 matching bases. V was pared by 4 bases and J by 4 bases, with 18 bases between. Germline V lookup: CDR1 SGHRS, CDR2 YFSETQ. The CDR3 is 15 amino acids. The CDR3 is CASSPFSPGDYEQYF. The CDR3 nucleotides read TGCGCCAGCAGCCCCTTTTCACCGGGGGATTACGAGCAGTACTTC.

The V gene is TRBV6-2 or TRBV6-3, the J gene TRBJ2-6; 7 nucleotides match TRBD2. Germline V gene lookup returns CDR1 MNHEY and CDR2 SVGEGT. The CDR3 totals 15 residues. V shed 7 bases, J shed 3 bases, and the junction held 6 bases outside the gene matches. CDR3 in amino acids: CASKDGGSGANVLTF. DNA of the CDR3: TGTGCCAGCAAGGACGGGGGGAGTGGGGCCAACGTCCTGACTTTC.

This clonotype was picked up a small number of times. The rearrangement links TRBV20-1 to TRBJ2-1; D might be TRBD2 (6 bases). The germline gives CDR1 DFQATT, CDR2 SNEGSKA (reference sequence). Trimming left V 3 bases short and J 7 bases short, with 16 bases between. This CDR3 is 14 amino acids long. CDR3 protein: CSASSVTSFNEQFF. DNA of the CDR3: TGCAGTGCTAGTAGCGTCACTAGCTTTAATGAGCAGTTCTTC.

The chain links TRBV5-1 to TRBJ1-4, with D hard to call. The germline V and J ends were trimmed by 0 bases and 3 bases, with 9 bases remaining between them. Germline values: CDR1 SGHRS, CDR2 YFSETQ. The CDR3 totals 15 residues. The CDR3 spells CASSLGNSANEKLFF. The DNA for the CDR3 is TGCGCCAGCAGCTTGGGCAACTCGGCTAATGAAAAACTGTTTTTT.

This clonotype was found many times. CDR3 sequence (DNA): TGTGCCTGGAGTGCCGACGTAGGTGGTGGAGAGACCCAGTACTTC. It codes for CAWSADVGGGETQYF. V is TRBV30 and J is TRBJ2-5, with D hard to call. CDR1 is GTSNPN, CDR2 SVGIG, per germline (reference sequence). This CDR3 region has 15 residues. V was pared by 1 base and J by 4 bases, with 16 bases between.

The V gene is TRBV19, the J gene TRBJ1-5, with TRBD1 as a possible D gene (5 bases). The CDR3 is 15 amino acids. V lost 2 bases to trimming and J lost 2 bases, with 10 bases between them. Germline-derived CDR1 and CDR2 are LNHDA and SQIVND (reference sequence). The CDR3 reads CASSILGPGNQPQHF. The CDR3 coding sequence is TGTGCCAGTAGTATATTGGGGCCTGGCAATCAGCCCCAGCATTTT.

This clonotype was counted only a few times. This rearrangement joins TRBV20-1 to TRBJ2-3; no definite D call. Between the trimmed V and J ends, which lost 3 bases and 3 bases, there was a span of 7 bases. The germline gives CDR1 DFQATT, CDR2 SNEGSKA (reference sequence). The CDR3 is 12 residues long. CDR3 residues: CSASWQTDTQYF. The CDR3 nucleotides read TGCAGTGCTAGCTGGCAGACAGATACGCAGTATTTT.

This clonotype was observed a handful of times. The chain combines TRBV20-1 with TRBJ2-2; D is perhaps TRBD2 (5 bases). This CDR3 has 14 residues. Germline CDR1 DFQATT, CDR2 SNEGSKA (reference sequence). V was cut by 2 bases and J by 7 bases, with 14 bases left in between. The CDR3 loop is CSARSRGSIGELFF. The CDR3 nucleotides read TGCAGTGCTAGAAGCCGGGGAAGTATCGGGGAGCTGTTTTTT.

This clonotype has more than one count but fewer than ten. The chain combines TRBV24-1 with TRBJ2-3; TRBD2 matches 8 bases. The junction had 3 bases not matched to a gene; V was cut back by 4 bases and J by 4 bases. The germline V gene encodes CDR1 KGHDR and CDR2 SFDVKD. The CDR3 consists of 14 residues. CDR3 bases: TGTGCCACCAGTGACGCGGGAGGCCCAGATACGCAGTATTTT. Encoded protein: CATSDAGGPDTQYF.

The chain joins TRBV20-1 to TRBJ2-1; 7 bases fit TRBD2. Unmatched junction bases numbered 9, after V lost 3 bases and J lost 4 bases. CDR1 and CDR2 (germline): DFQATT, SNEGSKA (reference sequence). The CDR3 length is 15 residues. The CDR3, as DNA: TGCAGTGCTAGTCGTCCCGGGAGGAGATACAATGAGCAGTTCTTC. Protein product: CSASRPGRRYNEQFF.

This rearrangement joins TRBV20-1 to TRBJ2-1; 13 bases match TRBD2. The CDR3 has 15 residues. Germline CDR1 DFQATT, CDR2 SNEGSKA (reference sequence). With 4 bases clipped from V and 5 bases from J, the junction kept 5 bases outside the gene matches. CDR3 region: CSAITSGRGNNEQFF. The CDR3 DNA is TGCAGTGCTATAACTAGCGGGAGGGGGAACAATGAGCAGTTCTTC.

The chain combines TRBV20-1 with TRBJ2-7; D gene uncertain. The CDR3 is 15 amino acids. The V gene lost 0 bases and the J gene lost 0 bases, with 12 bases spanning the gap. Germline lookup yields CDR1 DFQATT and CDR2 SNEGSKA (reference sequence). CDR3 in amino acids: CSARDPAKTSYEQYF. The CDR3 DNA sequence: TGCAGTGCTAGAGATCCAGCCAAGACCTCCTACGAGCAGTACTTC.

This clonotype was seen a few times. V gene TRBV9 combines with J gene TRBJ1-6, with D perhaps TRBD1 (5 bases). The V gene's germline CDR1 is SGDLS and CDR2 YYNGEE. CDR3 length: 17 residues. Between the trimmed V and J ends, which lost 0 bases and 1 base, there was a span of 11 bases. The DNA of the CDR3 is TGTGCCAGCAGCGTAGAGTACAGGCTGTCCTATAATTCACCCCTCCACTTT. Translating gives CASSVEYRLSYNSPLHF.

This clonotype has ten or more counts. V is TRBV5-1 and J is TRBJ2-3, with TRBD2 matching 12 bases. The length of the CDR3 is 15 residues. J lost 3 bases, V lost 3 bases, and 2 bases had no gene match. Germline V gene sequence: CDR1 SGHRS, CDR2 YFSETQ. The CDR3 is CASSSGLAGTDTQYF. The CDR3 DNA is TGCGCCAGCAGCTCCGGACTAGCGGGAACAGATACGCAGTATTTT.

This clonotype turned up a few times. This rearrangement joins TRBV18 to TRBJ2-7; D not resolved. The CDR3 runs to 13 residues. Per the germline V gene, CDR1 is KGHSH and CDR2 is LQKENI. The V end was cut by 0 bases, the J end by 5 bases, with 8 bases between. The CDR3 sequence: CASSPPLADEQYF. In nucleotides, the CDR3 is TGTGCCAGCTCACCACCGTTGGCGGACGAGCAGTACTTC.

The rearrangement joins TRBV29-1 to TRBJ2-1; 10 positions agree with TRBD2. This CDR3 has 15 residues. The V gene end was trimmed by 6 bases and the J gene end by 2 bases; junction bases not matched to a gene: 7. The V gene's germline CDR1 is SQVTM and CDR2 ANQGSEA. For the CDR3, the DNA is TGCAGCGTCCCGAGGACTAGCGGAACCTACAATGAGCAGTTCTTC. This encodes CSVPRTSGTYNEQFF.

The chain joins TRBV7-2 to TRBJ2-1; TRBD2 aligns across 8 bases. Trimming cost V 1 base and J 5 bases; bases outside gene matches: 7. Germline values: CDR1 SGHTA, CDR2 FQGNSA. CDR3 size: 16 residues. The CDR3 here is CASSLEVGRAHNEQFF. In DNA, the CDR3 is TGTGCCAGCAGCTTAGAGGTCGGGAGGGCCCACAATGAGCAGTTCTTC. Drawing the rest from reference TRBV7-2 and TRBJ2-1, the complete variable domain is GAGVSQSPSNKVTEKGKDVELRCDPISGHTALYWYRQSLGQGLEFLIYFQGNSAPDKSGLPSDRFSAERTGGSVSTLTIQRTQQEDSAVYLCASSLEVGRAHNEQFFGPGTRLTVL.

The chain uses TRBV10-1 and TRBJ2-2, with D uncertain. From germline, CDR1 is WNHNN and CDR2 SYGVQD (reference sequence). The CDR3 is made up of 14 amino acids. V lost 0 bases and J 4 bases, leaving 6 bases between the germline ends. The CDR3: CASSESIGTGELFF. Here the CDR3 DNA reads TGCGCCAGCAGTGAGTCGATCGGCACCGGGGAGCTGTTTTTT.

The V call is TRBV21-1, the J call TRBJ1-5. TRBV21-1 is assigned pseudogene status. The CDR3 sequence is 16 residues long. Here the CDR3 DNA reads TGTGCCAGCAGCACCGGATGGGCCGATAGCAATCAGCCCCAGCATTTT. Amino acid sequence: CASSTGWADSNQPQHF.

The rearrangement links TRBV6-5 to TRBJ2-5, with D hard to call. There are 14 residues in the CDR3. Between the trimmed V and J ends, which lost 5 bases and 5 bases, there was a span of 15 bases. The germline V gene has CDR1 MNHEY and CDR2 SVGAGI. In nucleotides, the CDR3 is TGTGCCAGCAGTAACTATCTATACGGGGAGACCCAGTACTTC. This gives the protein CASSNYLYGETQYF.

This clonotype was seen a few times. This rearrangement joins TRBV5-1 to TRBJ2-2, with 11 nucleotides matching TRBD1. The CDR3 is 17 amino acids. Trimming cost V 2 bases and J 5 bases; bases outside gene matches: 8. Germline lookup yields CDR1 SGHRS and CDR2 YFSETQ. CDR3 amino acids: CASSFLPGQGVTGELFF. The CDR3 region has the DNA TGCGCCAGCAGCTTCCTCCCGGGACAGGGGGTTACCGGGGAGCTGTTTTTT.

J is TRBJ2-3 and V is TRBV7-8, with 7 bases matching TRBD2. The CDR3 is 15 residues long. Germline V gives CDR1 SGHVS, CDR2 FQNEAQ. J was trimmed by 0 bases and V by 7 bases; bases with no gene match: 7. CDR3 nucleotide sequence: TGTGCCAGCAACCCAAGCGGGGCTAGCACAGATACGCAGTATTTT. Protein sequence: CASNPSGASTDTQYF. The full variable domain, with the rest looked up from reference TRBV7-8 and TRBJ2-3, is GAGVSQSPRYKVAKRGQDVALRCDPISGHVSLFWYQQALGQGPEFLTYFQNEAQLDKSGLPSDRFFAERPEGSVSTLKIQRTQQEDSAVYLCASNPSGASTDTQYFGPGTRLTVL.

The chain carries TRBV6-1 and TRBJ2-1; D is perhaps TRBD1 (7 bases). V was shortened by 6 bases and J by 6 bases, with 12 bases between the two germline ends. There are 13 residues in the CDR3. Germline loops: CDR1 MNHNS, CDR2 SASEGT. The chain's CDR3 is CASRRQGGNEQFF. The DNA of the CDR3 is TGTGCCAGCAGAAGACAGGGAGGCAATGAGCAGTTCTTC.

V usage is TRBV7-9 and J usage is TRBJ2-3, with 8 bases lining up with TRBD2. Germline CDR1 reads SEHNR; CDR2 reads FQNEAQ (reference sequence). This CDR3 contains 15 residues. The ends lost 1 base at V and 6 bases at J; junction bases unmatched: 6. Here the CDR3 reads CASSLVLSGIDTQYF. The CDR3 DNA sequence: TGTGCCAGCAGCTTAGTCCTTAGCGGGATCGATACGCAGTATTTT. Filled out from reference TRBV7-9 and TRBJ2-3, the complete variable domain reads DTGVSQNPRHKITKRGQNVTFRCDPISEHNRLYWYRQTLGQGPEFLTYFQNEAQLEKSRLLSDRFSAERPKGSFSTLEIQRTEQGDSAMYLCASSLVLSGIDTQYFGPGTRLTVL.

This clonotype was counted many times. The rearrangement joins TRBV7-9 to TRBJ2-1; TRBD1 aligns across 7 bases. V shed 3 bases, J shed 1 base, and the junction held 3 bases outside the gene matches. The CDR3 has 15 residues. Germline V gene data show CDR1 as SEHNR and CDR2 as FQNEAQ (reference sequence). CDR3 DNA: TGTGCCAGCAGCTTGCCGGGACAGTCCTACAATGAGCAGTTCTTC. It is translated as CASSLPGQSYNEQFF.

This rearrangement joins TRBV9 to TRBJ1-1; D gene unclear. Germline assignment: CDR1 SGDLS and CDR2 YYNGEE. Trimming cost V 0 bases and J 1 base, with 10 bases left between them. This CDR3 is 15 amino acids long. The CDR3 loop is CASSVAPLWNTEAFF. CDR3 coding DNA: TGTGCCAGCAGCGTAGCTCCTCTGTGGAACACTGAAGCTTTCTTT.